The source of this TCR beta chain is a study of cytomegalovirus exposure and HLA in healthy donors. Broader study findings: In a later analysis, most CMV-associated TCR beta chains appeared HLA-restricted.

The study ran its PCR with 60 Vbeta and 13 Jbeta primers. This table comes from immunoSEQ multiplex PCR, and its TCRdb copy is limited to in-frame clones, with some not included. The sample holds about 190,000 clones; just under 80% are singletons and the top ten take approximately 6%. Comments on this clone: Its target is unknown. Other DNA sequences from this sample encode an identical CDR3 as well.

The sequencing input was PBMCs. The source of this sequence is a woman in her twenties or thirties in good health and CMV-seropositive.

CDR3 sequence: CASSLAGNTGELFF. CDR3 sequence (DNA): TGCGCCAGCAGCTTGGCGGGTAACACCGGGGAGCTGTTTTTT. The chain has TRBV5-1 and TRBJ2-2, with D unclear. This CDR3 is 14 amino acids long. V lost 0 bases and J lost 2, with 5 bases in between. Germline assignment: CDR1 SGHRS and CDR2 YFSETQ.